This TCR beta chain was profiled in a study of blood T cell repertoires in COVID-19 (dated by TCRdb to between 2020 and 2021). General notes on the study: ImmuneRACE Cohort 3 recovered participants were defined by two consecutive negative NP/OP PCR tests, healthcare professional clearance, or symptom resolution. A freely available public database, intended as a resource for researchers studying the immune response to SARS-CoV-2, is where the repertoires were released. The prospective study material was composed of cDNA or gDNA derived from T cells, B-cell-depleted T cells, or PBMCs. Sample metadata almost always included a de-identified subject ID, COVID-19 status, age in years and sex. The samples were drawn from two sources: the first 160 participants of the ongoing ImmuneRACE study, and 950 to 1,500 subjects contributed by 6 global collaborators. Samples from collaborators originated in the United States, Italy and Spain and spanned both the acute and convalescent phases of COVID-19. Subjects who had been exposed to COVID-19, were actively infected with it, or had recovered from it provided the deeply sampled blood TCRbeta repertoires that made up the dataset. HLA class I and class II types, where available, came from metadata supplied by the sample provider rather than from assay-based typing.

The immunoSEQ Assay, a bias-controlled multiplex PCR, was used to amplify TCRbeta CDR3 regions from genomic DNA. Regarding the original processing steps: The number of nucleated cells in each sample was estimated by amplification of reference gene primers within the assay. Sequence reads were collapsed and filtered to measure the absolute abundance of every unique TCRbeta CDR3 rearrangement. For each sample, productive Simpson clonality was calculated as the square root of Simpson's diversity index across productive rearrangements. TCRdb re-hosts the immuneACCESS table, in-frame sequences only. Its copies lack some clones; in the studies checked, an unresolved V gene accounts for under half of them, and the cause for the rest is not known. That table gives V, J and clone size, and the DNA gave D and trimming. The sample table lists 250,000 to 300,000 clones, more than 75% of them with a count of one. The top ten constitute 2% to 2.5% of the sample.

A remark on this clone: Its cognate antigen has yet to be identified. Base quality data are lacking; no much larger clone is found one base away.

Participants in the prospective study were aged 18 to 89 years, lived in over 20 United States geographic areas, and enrolled through a virtual design. In the prospective study, participants were assigned to cohorts based on the clinical history participants reported in a screening survey and a study questionnaire. Mobile phlebotomists in the prospective study collected whole blood, serum and a nasopharyngeal or oropharyngeal swab from every participant. Additional blood draws and questionnaires over a 2-month period could optionally be provided by prospective study participants. Blood samples from the prospective study were shipped frozen or at room temperature prior to DNA extraction. General findings and caveats noted by the study authors: The amount of clinical and demographic metadata varied by source and participant and was provided uncurated.

From the cysteine through the phenylalanine, the CDR3 covers 12 amino acids. CDR3 DNA only is kept here, 36 bases in frame from base 1. Trimming removed 5 bases from V and 9 bases from J; the gene matches leave 6 bases unexplained. The germline V gene (reference sequence) specifies SEHNR as CDR1 and FQNEAQ as CDR2. The sequence links TRBV7-9 to TRBJ2-7; TRBD2 agrees with 8 junctional bases. The receptor comes from a woman aged 55-70 years in a cohort exposed to, infected with or recovered from COVID-19 (not recorded which). Material for sequencing was PBMCs or T cells enriched from blood (not recorded which). The encoded CDR3 is CASSPGTSVQYF. The DNA sequence reads TGTGCCAGCAGCCCCGGGACTAGTGTGCAGTACTTC.